Listed below are T cell receptor beta chains from one sample, sequenced in a study of T cells expressing NK-cell markers. With the 5' RACE reads reprocessed, TCRdb shows one record per CDR3 protein and no DNA. This listing includes over 250,000 distinct CDR3 sequences. Specimen: blood T cells: a sorted CD56 or NKG2C T cell subset, CD4+ or CD8+ T cells, or bulk PBMC T cells (not recorded which). The receptors derive from a woman between 18 and 70 years old in good health. CDR3s include the opening cysteine and the closing phenylalanine or tryptophan.

13 | TRBJ1-1 | TRBV20-1 | CSALGRRGSEAFF
11 | TRBJ1-6 | TRBV5-6 | CASSLASPLHF
12 | TRBJ2-2 | TRBV20-1 | CSAPTNTGELFF
14 | TRBJ1-2 | TRBV9 | CASSVGQGERGYTF
15 | TRBJ2-7 | TRBV28 | CASSLPDRGRNEQYF
15 | TRBJ2-7 | TRBV12-3/TRBV12-4 | CASRRSGGSSYEQYF
15 | TRBJ2-3 | TRBV23-1 | CASSQSGNFTDTQYF
15 | TRBJ2-7 | TRBV24-1 | CATVGLAASSYEQYF
13 | TRBJ1-3 | TRBV20-1 | CSAVRGAGNTIYF
13 | TRBJ2-5 | TRBV28 | CASSFPAQETRYF
12 | TRBJ1-1 | TRBV5-1 | CASSGGTVEAFF
13 | TRBJ1-1 | TRBV20-1 | CSAGLDMNTEAFF
15 | TRBJ2-1 | TRBV5-1 | CASSPLASGSGEQFF
15 | TRBJ2-4 | TRBV29-1 | CSVAPLPITGDIQYF
11 | TRBJ2-7 | TRBV12-3/TRBV12-4 | CASSVGSEQYF
11 | TRBJ1-5 | TRBV6-5 | CATGRDQPQHF
14 | TRBJ1-5 | TRBV12-3/TRBV12-4 | CASSLAPGLQPQHF
13 | TRBJ1-2 | TRBV5-1 | CASSSGQNYGYTF
19 | TRBJ2-4 | TRBV15 | CATSRDQLAGDPVKNIQYF
16 | TRBJ2-1 | TRBV7-9 | CASSPRDRGFYNEQFF
15 | TRBJ1-2 | TRBV3-1 | CASSQTGWGNYGYTF
16 | TRBJ2-7 | TRBV7-9 | CASSSIRAGGSYEQYF
14 | TRBJ2-4 | TRBV29-1 | CSVGVREAKNIQYF